A single sample gave rise to the 14 T cell receptor beta chains below, sequenced in a study of STAT5B mutations in CD4+ large granular lymphocyte leukemia. Libraries were prepared by immunoSEQ multiplex PCR; TCRdb keeps only in-frame clonotypes and omits some of them. The sample shows about 24,000 clones, less than 80% of them seen only once. Sequencing input: CD4+ T cells from blood buffy coats. These receptors all stem from a human donor in good health.

Points on this clone: The junction departs from the called germline gene at one end, perhaps through a read error. The J gene is TRBJ2-1, the V gene TRBV7-7, with 7 bases fitting TRBD1. CDR1 and CDR2 from the germline V gene are SSHAT and FNYEAQ (reference sequence). The length of the CDR3 is 15 residues. CDR3 sequence reads: CASSLTGSSYNEQFF. The CDR3 bases are TGTGCTAGCAGCCTGACAGGGAGCTCCTACAATGAGCAGTTCTTC.

There are a few counts of this clone. The CDR3, as DNA: TGTGCCAGCCTAGGTAGTAGCTCCTACGAGCAGTACTTC. Translation gives CASLGSSSYEQYF. V gene TRBV6-1 combines with J gene TRBJ2-7; D is undetermined. The length of the CDR3 is 13 residues. Per germline, CDR1 MNHNS and CDR2 SASEGT. V lost 8 bases and J 0 bases, leaving 11 bases between the germline ends.

J is TRBJ1-2 and V is TRBV5-1; D is perhaps TRBD1 (5 bases). Germline values: CDR1 SGHRS, CDR2 YFSETQ. V was clipped by 3 bases and J by 4 bases, with 10 bases between them. The CDR3 sequence is 13 residues long. The DNA for the CDR3 is TGCGCCAGCAGCTCGGGGGTTTCCTATGGCTACACCTTC. This encodes CASSSGVSYGYTF.

The count of this clone is one. This chain links TRBV5-1 with TRBJ2-5, with D uncertain. The germline V and J ends were trimmed by 9 bases and 4 bases, with 19 bases remaining between them. Germline V gene data show CDR1 as SGHRS and CDR2 as YFSETQ. The CDR3 loop spans 14 amino acids. CDR3 sequence (DNA): TGCGCCACTGGTCGCGAAGGGATGAGAGAGACCCAGTACTTC. It codes for CATGREGMRETQYF. Full variable domain (outside the CDR3, taken from reference TRBV5-1 and TRBJ2-5): KAGVTQTPRYLIKTRGQQVTLSCSPISGHRSVSWYQQTPGQGLQFLFEYFSETQRNKGNFPGRFSGRQFSNSRSEMNVSTLELGDSALYLCATGREGMRETQYFGPGTRLLVL.

This sequence joins TRBV5-1 and TRBJ1-1, with D possibly matching TRBD1 (6 bases). CDR3 length equals 16 residues. Germline V gives CDR1 SGHRS, CDR2 YFSETQ. V lost 2 bases and J 1 base, leaving 15 bases between the germline ends. The CDR3 reads CASSFRQGIGNTEAFF. The CDR3 DNA reads as TGCGCCAGCAGCTTTCGTCAGGGGATTGGGAACACTGAAGCTTTCTTT. Drawing the rest from reference TRBV5-1 and TRBJ1-1, the complete variable domain is KAGVTQTPRYLIKTRGQQVTLSCSPISGHRSVSWYQQTPGQGLQFLFEYFSETQRNKGNFPGRFSGRQFSNSRSEMNVSTLELGDSALYLCASSFRQGIGNTEAFFGQGTRLTVV.

The chain employs TRBV18 and TRBJ2-1, with TRBD2 matching over 7 bases. V gave up 1 base and J gave up 10 bases; unmatched junction bases: 7. CDR1 and CDR2 (germline): KGHSH, LQKENI. This CDR3 spans 14 amino acids. DNA of the CDR3: TGTGCCAGCTCACCACTTGAGCGGGGACCCGAGCAGTTCTTC. Protein: CASSPLERGPEQFF.

The V call is TRBV28, the J call TRBJ2-5; tentatively, D is TRBD2 (6 bases). TRBJ2-7 explains the end of the DNA better; the J call may be wrong. CDR1 MDHEN and CDR2 SYDVKM come from the germline V gene. The CDR3 is made up of 14 amino acids. CDR3 sequence: CASRPGTSKYEQYF. The CDR3, as DNA: TGTGCCAGCAGACCCGGGACTTCGAAATACGAGCAGTACTTC.

The DNA of the CDR3 is TGTGCCAGCAGTGCCTTCCAGGGTCGGCAGTACTTC. It yields the protein CASSAFQGRQYF. The chain uses TRBV6-5 and TRBJ2-7, with D possibly being TRBD1 (5 bases). The CDR3 contains 12 residues. The germline V and J ends were trimmed by 5 bases and 9 bases, with 14 bases remaining between them. Per germline, CDR1 MNHEY and CDR2 SVGAGI.

This clone occurred a few times. The chain has TRBV7-9 and TRBJ2-7; no firm D call. Between the trimmed V and J ends, which lost 7 bases and 0 bases, there was a span of 7 bases. The CDR3 covers 12 residues. Germline V CDR1 and CDR2: SEHNR, FQNEAQ (reference sequence). The CDR3 spells CASTRSSYEQYF. CDR3 in DNA: TGTGCCAGCACCAGGAGCTCCTACGAGCAGTACTTC.

This clone was recorded once. The chain has TRBV7-2 and TRBJ2-3, with D unresolved. Per the germline V gene, CDR1 is SGHTA and CDR2 is FQGNSA. The CDR3 covers 13 residues. V was shortened by 2 bases and J by 2 bases, with 5 bases between the two germline ends. The CDR3 loop reads CASSLQYTDTQYF. The CDR3 region has the DNA TGTGCCAGCAGCTTACAGTACACAGATACGCAGTATTTT.

V usage is TRBV10-3 and J usage is TRBJ1-3, with a weak D call TRBD1 (5 bases). The V gene lost 3 bases and the J gene lost 0 bases, with 9 bases spanning the gap. Germline-derived CDR1 and CDR2 are ENHRY and SYGVKD. The CDR3 runs 15 residues. The CDR3 DNA reads as TGTGCCATCAGTGACCCAGGGTACTCTGGAAACACCATATATTTT. It specifies CAISDPGYSGNTIYF.

This clone was seen a few times. CDR3 region: CASSLVGGREQYF. DNA of the CDR3: TGCGCCAGCAGCTTGGTAGGGGGTCGCGAGCAGTACTTC. The chain is built from TRBV5-1 and TRBJ2-7, with D maybe TRBD1 (6 bases). Trimming stripped 0 bases from V and 6 bases from J, with 10 bases between. This CDR3 is built from 13 residues. CDR1 is SGHRS, CDR2 YFSETQ, per germline.

The V gene is TRBV5-6, the J gene TRBJ1-2; 9 nucleotides line up with TRBD1. V shed 7 bases and J 4 bases; nucleotides not matched to a gene: 17. This CDR3 has 17 residues. Germline CDR1 is SGHDT and CDR2 is YYEEEE. The CDR3 region has the DNA TGTGCCAGCCAAGGACAGGGGTTTAGTCGGAACTCCTATGGCTACACCTTC. Its translation: CASQGQGFSRNSYGYTF.

This rearrangement joins TRBV4-1 to TRBJ1-1, with TRBD1 matching over 8 bases. Germline values: CDR1 MGHRA, CDR2 YSYEKL. This CDR3 is 16 amino acids long. The trim removed 4 bases at V and 0 bases at J, leaving 7 bases unmatched. In DNA form, the CDR3 reads TGCGCCAGCAGCCGGACAGGGAGCGTCATGAACACTGAAGCTTTCTTT. Translating it yields CASSRTGSVMNTEAFF.